This is a list of T cell receptor beta chains from one sample in a study of T-cell memory formation after mild COVID-19. TCRdb itself ran the 5' RACE reads through MiXCR, one entry per CDR3 protein. The sample lists about 600,000 distinct CDR3 sequences; about 20% were seen once. Sequencing was carried out using PBMCs or a T cell subset sorted from them (not recorded which). These receptors originate from an adult woman who had mild COVID-19 (a few samples of this study predate the infection). Cell type and time point are not known. The CDR3 runs from the conserved cysteine through the conserved F or W.

j_call v_call cdr3_aa
TRBJ1-1 TRBV20-1 CSAKRVGTEAFF
TRBJ2-7 TRBV7-9 CASSESPGPHSYEQYF
TRBJ2-2 TRBV29-1 CSVVVVALSNTGELFF
TRBJ2-1 TRBV9 CASSVEIAGEQFF
TRBJ2-5 TRBV6-5 CASSSAGGAGKTQYF
TRBJ2-3 TRBV2 CASRSTGTILDTQYF
TRBJ2-3 TRBV20-1 CSARDPLEGPTDTQYF
TRBJ1-1 TRBV9 CASSVDHRENTEAFF
TRBJ1-5 TRBV12-3/TRBV12-4 CASSLWQSNQPQHF
TRBJ1-2 TRBV12-3/TRBV12-4 CASSAGQSYGYTF
TRBJ2-2 TRBV7-3 CASSGGTYSGELFF
TRBJ2-2 TRBV4-1 CASSQGTSSPGELFF
TRBJ2-3 TRBV5-5 CASSHRDRVADTQYF
TRBJ2-7 TRBV11-1 CASSRGVGQVYEQYF
TRBJ1-1 TRBV29-1 CSVEEDRDWAFF
TRBJ1-5 TRBV4-1 CASSQLTGSSQPQHF
TRBJ1-2 TRBV5-1 CASSSAGQWGYGYTF
TRBJ2-5 TRBV6-6 CASSSRQGVETQYF
TRBJ2-3 TRBV4-3 CASSLFRDNTDTQYF
TRBJ2-5 TRBV7-9 CASSLARWETQYF
TRBJ1-1 TRBV6-6 CASSYGARRKTEAFF
TRBJ2-7 TRBV6-5 CASSPGDSLGLEQYF
TRBJ1-6 TRBV5-1 CASTLSGPTVDGASPLHF
TRBJ2-3 TRBV5-1 CASSFQHLDTQYF
TRBJ2-5 TRBV12-3/TRBV12-4 CASSFQGQTQYF
TRBJ2-7 TRBV9 CASSVDGSSYEQYF
TRBJ2-1 TRBV15 CATSRGGILDEQFF
TRBJ2-1 TRBV5-1 CASSIDQGSEQFF
TRBJ2-7 TRBV10-3 CAISSGRKEQYF
TRBJ2-7 TRBV12-3/TRBV12-4 CASSFPWPSHEQYF
TRBJ2-1 TRBV7-3 CASSLKGTSYNEQFF
TRBJ2-4 TRBV5-1 CASSPGQGAIQYF
TRBJ2-7 TRBV29-1 CSVVGDGTYEQYF
TRBJ2-4 TRBV5-1 CASSLMASGGVAKNIQYF
TRBJ1-1 TRBV6-5 CASSSRDRRVGEAFF